This section outlines one TCR beta chain sequence together with its context. Its antigen is not identified. The authors made TCR beta libraries by quantitative 5'-RACE with molecular barcodes. Each CDR3 protein is one row after TCRdb ran MiXCR on the 5' RACE reads. This sample has approximately 110,000 distinct CDR3 sequences; less than 25% occur once, and the top ten carry 10% to 15%. The source of the sample is a study of CD8 T cells in ankylosing spondylitis. In germline, CDR1 is MNHNS, CDR2 SASEGT. Trimming pared 11 bases from V and 2 bases from J, leaving 18 bases between. The CDR3 extends over 14 amino acids. Study-level findings and limits: Peripheral blood held disease-linked clones only at relatively low frequency, and these were CD8+. Disease-associated clones were reportedly significantly overrepresented in matched ankylosing spondylitis synovial fluid. What seemed typical of ankylosing spondylitis blood was a TCR beta motif built from several highly homologous variants.

The J gene is TRBJ2-5, the V gene TRBV6-1; D is tentatively TRBD1 or TRBD2 (5 bases each). The clonotype originates from a male donor with ankylosing spondylitis. The sample was synovial fluid, either unsorted or a sorted T cell fraction (not recorded which). The CDR3 DNA is TGTGCCGGAGGCTCTCAGGGTTTACAAGAGACCCAGTACTTC. Its translation: CAGGSQGLQETQYF.